The 27 T cell receptor beta chains listed next were all sequenced from one sample in a study of high-grade serous ovarian cancer treatment subgroups. The tumor samples were collected prior to definitive surgery or chemotherapy. Some clones are missing from TCRdb's copy, which holds only in-frame ones; the method was immunoSEQ multiplex PCR. Among some 28,000 clones listed, about 88% were seen once. The sample was tumor tissue. Receptor source: a human donor with high-grade serous ovarian cancer.

The rearrangement uses TRBV7-2 and TRBJ2-4; D is ambiguous. This CDR3 is built from 12 residues. V lost 4 bases and J lost 10, with 11 bases in between. CDR1 is SGHTA, CDR2 FQGNSA, per germline. The CDR3 protein is CASSYPPDIQYF. CDR3 nucleotides: TGTGCCAGCAGCTACCCGCCCGATATTCAGTACTTC.

In its sample, this clone was seen a few times. V usage is TRBV5-1 and J usage is TRBJ1-1; a possible D gene is TRBD1 (5 bases). This CDR3 is 15 amino acids long. Germline V gene data show CDR1 as SGHRS and CDR2 as YFSETQ. V dropped 4 bases and J dropped 4 bases, with 17 bases sitting between them. This chain's CDR3 is CASSGASGTRTEAFF. For the CDR3, the DNA is TGCGCCAGCAGCGGAGCCTCAGGGACCCGCACTGAAGCTTTCTTT.

With respect to this clone: Other DNA variants within this sample encode the same CDR3. The rearrangement links TRBV7-9 to TRBJ2-5; D is ambiguous. The J call may not be correct, given that the DNA end is closer to TRBJ2-7. CDR1 is SEHNR and CDR2 is FQNEAQ in the germline V gene (reference sequence). CDR3 size: 13 residues. The CDR3 reads CASSLVAGYEQYF. In DNA, the CDR3 is TGTGCCAGCAGCTTAGTGGCCGGCTACGAGCAGTACTTC.

This rearrangement joins TRBV7-9 to TRBJ2-5, with D possibly matching TRBD2 (6 bases). The assigned J gene may be wrong: the sequence end matches TRBJ2-7 better. The CDR3 spans 17 residues. CDR1 is SEHNR, CDR2 FQNEAQ, per germline (reference sequence). This chain's CDR3 is CASSLPRPSGAPLEQYF. CDR3 sequence (DNA): TGTGCCAGCAGCTTACCCCGTCCGTCGGGAGCCCCTCTCGAGCAGTACTTC.

The V gene is TRBV19, the J gene TRBJ2-2; D is undetermined. The CDR3 is 14 amino acids. CDR1 and CDR2 from the germline V gene are LNHDA and SQIVND (reference sequence). The V end lost 2 bases, the J end lost 4 bases, and 8 bases lay between the germline ends. The chain's CDR3 is CASSISTGTGELFF. CDR3 nucleotides: TGTGCCAGTAGTATATCAACCGGCACCGGGGAGCTGTTTTTT.

This clone has a handful of counts. The chain is built from TRBV27 and TRBJ2-7; 8 nucleotides align to TRBD2. Germline CDR1 is MNHEY and CDR2 is SMNVEV (reference sequence). There are 15 residues in the CDR3. Trimming at V came to 6 bases and at J to 2 bases, leaving 9 bases not matched to a gene. The DNA for the CDR3 is TGTGCCAGCAGCAGAGCTCCGGGACTAGCCTACGAGCAGTACTTC. Translated, it gives CASSRAPGLAYEQYF.

This chain uses TRBV28 with TRBJ2-4; the D gene is possibly TRBD1 (5 bases). Trimming removed 3 bases at V and 13 bases at J, with 19 bases between. The CDR3 has 14 amino acids. Per germline, CDR1 MDHEN and CDR2 SYDVKM. The CDR3 bases are TGTGCCAGCAGTTTGCGTAGCAGGGCTGGAGTGCAGTACTTC. It encodes CASSLRSRAGVQYF.

The gene calls are TRBV4-2 and TRBJ2-3; 11 nucleotides match TRBD2. Germline V gene sequence: CDR1 LGHNA, CDR2 YNFKEQ. The CDR3 covers 15 residues. V lost 5 bases, J lost 2 bases, and 3 bases stayed unmatched. For the CDR3, the DNA is TGTGCCAGCAGCTTGGGACTAGCGGACACAGATACGCAGTATTTT. Its translation is CASSLGLADTDTQYF.

CDR3 in amino acids: CASRRTGGPYEQYF. The CDR3, as DNA: TGTGCCAGCAGACGGACAGGGGGACCCTACGAGCAGTACTTC. The chain links TRBV6-5 to TRBJ2-7; the match to TRBD1 covers 10 bases. Germline CDR1 reads MNHEY; CDR2 reads SVGAGI. The CDR3 loop spans 14 amino acids. V dropped 6 bases and J dropped 2; count of bases not matched to a gene: 4.

This clone was recorded a few times. The chain's CDR3 is CASRERQGATEAFF. CDR3 in DNA: TGTGCCAGTAGGGAAAGACAGGGGGCTACTGAAGCTTTCTTT. J is TRBJ1-1 and V is TRBV19; 10 bases agree with TRBD1. Germline values: CDR1 LNHDA, CDR2 SQIVND (reference sequence). V dropped 6 bases and J dropped 5; count of bases not matched to a gene: 6. The CDR3 has 14 amino acids.

The chain recombines TRBV29-1 with TRBJ2-7; D call uncertain. V shed 1 base and J shed 2 bases, with 6 bases lying between them. The CDR3 extends over 12 amino acids. In germline, CDR1 is SQVTM, CDR2 ANQGSEA. CDR3: CSVEGQPYEQYF. The CDR3 DNA follows: TGCAGCGTTGAAGGGCAGCCCTACGAGCAGTACTTC.

The chain combines TRBV18 with TRBJ2-5; D tentatively reads TRBD1 or TRBD2 (6 bases each). Germline loops: CDR1 KGHSH, CDR2 LQKENI. Deletions cut 6 bases from V and 4 bases from J, with 15 bases between. The CDR3 contains 14 residues. The CDR3 loop is CASSRDTSGETQYF. The CDR3 nucleotides read TGTGCCAGCTCGCGGGACACTTCAGGAGAGACCCAGTACTTC.

This chain uses TRBV27 with TRBJ1-1; 8 bases agree with TRBD1. The CDR3 has 15 residues. The V and J ends lost 5 bases and 4 bases, in that order; junction bases with no gene match: 9. CDR1 MNHEY and CDR2 SMNVEV come from the germline V gene (reference sequence). The DNA for the CDR3 is TGTGCCAGCAGTCAATACGGACAGGGATCCACTGAAGCTTTCTTT. Residues: CASSQYGQGSTEAFF.

In this sample, this clone turned up a few times. This sequence joins TRBV11-2 and TRBJ1-2; TRBD1 agrees at 7 bases. This CDR3 region has 17 residues. The V gene's germline CDR1 is SGHAT and CDR2 FQNNGV. V lost 4 bases and J lost 6; bases outside the gene matches: 17. The CDR3 sequence: CASSSWGLPTGINGYTF. CDR3 in DNA: TGTGCCAGCAGCTCTTGGGGCCTCCCGACAGGGATTAATGGCTACACCTTC.

The chain employs TRBV21-1 and TRBJ2-3; TRBD2, as called in the table, went unchecked against the DNA. TRBV21-1 is flagged as a pseudogene. CDR3 length: 17 amino acids. In DNA form, the CDR3 reads TGTGCCAGCAGCAAAGTACTAGCGGGGGGGGCCACAGATACGCAGTATTTT. Amino acid sequence: CASSKVLAGGATDTQYF.

The chain has TRBV5-4 and TRBJ2-2; 7 bases fit TRBD1. With V trimmed by 2 bases and J by 5 bases, 6 bases remained unmatched. There are 15 residues in the CDR3. Germline loops: CDR1 SGHNT, CDR2 YYREEE (reference sequence). The CDR3 bases are TGTGCCAGCAGCTTTCGCAAGACAGGGACCGGGGAGCTGTTTTTT. It codes for CASSFRKTGTGELFF.

The rearrangement uses TRBV6-5 and TRBJ1-5; D is undetermined. CDR1 MNHEY and CDR2 SVGAGI come from the germline V gene. The CDR3 loop spans 15 amino acids. Trimming removed 0 bases at V and 5 bases at J, with 11 bases between. CDR3: CASSYSLLVDQPQHF. CDR3 DNA sequence: TGTGCCAGCAGTTACTCGCTTCTCGTCGATCAGCCCCAGCATTTT.

V gene TRBV18 combines with J gene TRBJ1-1; 7 bases match TRBD1. The CDR3 is 14 amino acids. Germline loops: CDR1 KGHSH, CDR2 LQKENI. J was trimmed by 5 bases and V by 5 bases; bases with no gene match: 8. The CDR3 sequence: CASSATGRGTEAFF. The CDR3 DNA is TGTGCCAGCTCAGCGACAGGGCGAGGTACTGAAGCTTTCTTT.

This clone was found a few times. The rearrangement joins TRBV5-4 to TRBJ1-2; the D is unclear. V lost 4 bases and J 4 bases, leaving 8 bases between the germline ends. The germline V gene has CDR1 SGHNT and CDR2 YYREEE (reference sequence). This CDR3 is 12 amino acids long. The CDR3 coding sequence is TGTGCCAGCAGCGATGGGCTCTATGGCTACACCTTC. Translating it yields CASSDGLYGYTF.

The V gene is TRBV28, the J gene TRBJ1-2; D is unresolved. The CDR3 is 14 amino acids. Germline V gene lookup returns CDR1 MDHEN and CDR2 SYDVKM. V was shortened by 5 bases and J by 4 bases, with 14 bases between the two germline ends. For the CDR3, the DNA is TGTGCCAGCAGTCTCCTAGCAGGCGTCTATGGCTACACCTTC. This encodes CASSLLAGVYGYTF.

The chain links TRBV29-1 to TRBJ1-2; D remains ambiguous. V lost 1 base to trimming and J lost 4 bases, with 19 bases between them. This CDR3 comprises 16 residues. Germline V CDR1 and CDR2: SQVTM, ANQGSEA. The chain's CDR3 is CSVEGIVPRRGYGYTF. The DNA of the CDR3 is TGCAGCGTTGAAGGGATTGTGCCGAGGCGCGGCTATGGCTACACCTTC.

The V and J genes are TRBV28 and TRBJ2-3; D might be TRBD2 (6 bases). The CDR3 consists of 17 residues. V dropped 5 bases and J dropped 7 bases, with 25 bases sitting between them. The germline V gene has CDR1 MDHEN and CDR2 SYDVKM. CDR3 nucleotide sequence: TGTGCCAGCAGTCCCCGAGGCCTAGCGTTAGGTCAGAATACGCAGTATTTT. Translating gives CASSPRGLALGQNTQYF.

V usage is TRBV21-1 and J usage is TRBJ2-5. TRBV21-1 is termed a pseudogene. This CDR3 is 17 amino acids long. CDR3 DNA: TGTGCCAGCAGCAAAGCATCGACAGAGGGGCAACAAGAGACCCAGTACTTC. As protein: CASSKASTEGQQETQYF.

In nucleotides, the CDR3 is TGCGCCAGCAGCCAGATTTTCTCACTCGGACAGACAAGAAAAATGAACACTGAAGCTTTCTTT. As protein: CASSQIFSLGQTRKMNTEAFF. The chain couples TRBV4-1 to TRBJ1-1; tentatively, D is TRBD1 (6 bases). The CDR3 extends over 21 amino acids. Between the trimmed V and J ends, which lost 3 bases and 0 bases, there was a span of 29 bases. Germline assignment: CDR1 MGHRA and CDR2 YSYEKL.

This chain links TRBV16 with TRBJ2-5, with D perhaps TRBD1 (5 bases). Germline CDR1 KGHSY, CDR2 FQNENV. Trimming removed 1 base from V and 5 bases from J, with 14 bases in between. CDR3 length: 15 amino acids. The CDR3 loop reads CASSQLAIAGETQYF. The CDR3 region has the DNA TGTGCCAGCAGCCAATTGGCCATAGCAGGGGAGACCCAGTACTTC. Variable domain in full (rest from reference TRBV16 and TRBJ2-5): GEEVAQTPKHLVRGEGQKAKLYCAPIKGHSYVFWYQQVLKNEFKFLISFQNENVFDETGMPKERFSAKCLPNSPCSLEIQATKLEDSAVYFCASSQLAIAGETQYFGPGTRLLVL.

This clone has just a few counts. This rearrangement joins TRBV27 to TRBJ2-1; D is unclear. Trimming removed 5 bases at V and 4 bases at J, with 12 bases between. The CDR3 length is 14 residues. CDR1 is MNHEY and CDR2 is SMNVEV in the germline V gene (reference sequence). Here the CDR3 DNA reads TGTGCCAGCAGTCACCGCCAATCGTACAATGAGCAGTTCTTC. Residues: CASSHRQSYNEQFF.

The chain links TRBV19 to TRBJ2-1; 8 nucleotides agree with TRBD1. The CDR3 runs 15 residues. V lost 6 bases and J lost 4; bases outside the gene matches: 8. Germline values: CDR1 LNHDA, CDR2 SQIVND (reference sequence). CDR3 sequence: CASSQGQGLYNEQFF. The CDR3 bases are TGTGCCAGTAGCCAAGGACAGGGCCTATACAATGAGCAGTTCTTC. The full variable domain, its missing parts supplied by reference TRBV19 and TRBJ2-1, is DGGITQSPKYLFRKEGQNVTLSCEQNLNHDAMYWYRQDPGQGLRLIYYSQIVNDFQKGDIAEGYSVSREKKESFPLTVTSAQKNPTAFYLCASSQGQGLYNEQFFGPGTRLTVL.